This TCR beta chain derives from a study of OX40 agonist ivuxolimab in advanced cancers. Overall study: In this trial design, patients received ivuxolimab intravenously at 0.01 to 10 mg/kg every 2 weeks. Partial responses occurred in three patients (one hepatocellular carcinoma, two cutaneous melanoma). General study points: The authors also found low normalized T-cell clonal expansion in some nonresponders. On average, CD8+ T cells had more expanded clones than CD4+.

Trimming removed 6 bases from V and 4 bases from J; junction bases left unmatched: 11. The V gene's germline CDR1 is SQVTM and CDR2 ANQGSEA. CDR3 length equals 14 residues. Assay: immunoSEQ multiplex PCR; the TCRdb copy retains only in-frame clones and omits some. Among 80,000 to 95,000 clones listed, roughly 94% were seen once. About this clone: The antigen is unknown.

This material consisted of CD4+ or CD8+ T cells sorted from blood, taken in a trial of the OX40 agonist ivuxolimab. The chain couples TRBV29-1 to TRBJ2-5, with 7 bases matching TRBD1. The TCR comes from an adult with an advanced solid tumor such as melanoma, head and neck, liver or kidney cancer. As DNA, the CDR3 is TGCAGCGTACGACAGGGTATCGTAGGAGAGACCCAGTACTTC. Residues: CSVRQGIVGETQYF.